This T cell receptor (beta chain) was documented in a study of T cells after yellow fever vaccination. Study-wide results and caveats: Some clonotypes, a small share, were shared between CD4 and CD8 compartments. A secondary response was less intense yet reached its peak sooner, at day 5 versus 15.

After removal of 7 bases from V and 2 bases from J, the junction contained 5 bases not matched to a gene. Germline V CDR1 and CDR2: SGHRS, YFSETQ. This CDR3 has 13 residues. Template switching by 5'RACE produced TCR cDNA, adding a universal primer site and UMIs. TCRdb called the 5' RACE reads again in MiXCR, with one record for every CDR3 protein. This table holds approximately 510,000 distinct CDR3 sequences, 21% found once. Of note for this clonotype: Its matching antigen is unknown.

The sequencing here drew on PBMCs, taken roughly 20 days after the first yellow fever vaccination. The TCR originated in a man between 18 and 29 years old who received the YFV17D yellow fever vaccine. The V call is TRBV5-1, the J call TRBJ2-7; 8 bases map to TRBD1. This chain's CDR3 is CASGSTGAYEQYF. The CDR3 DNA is TGCGCCAGCGGGTCGACAGGGGCCTACGAGCAGTACTTC. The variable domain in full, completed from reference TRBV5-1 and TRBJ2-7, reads KAGVTQTPRYLIKTRGQQVTLSCSPISGHRSVSWYQQTPGQGLQFLFEYFSETQRNKGNFPGRFSGRQFSNSRSEMNVSTLELGDSALYLCASGSTGAYEQYFGPGTRLTVT.